Below, 7 T cell receptor beta chains from the same sample are listed, as sequenced in a study of Tregs in tolerant kidney transplant recipients (dated by TCRdb to the late 2010s). Receptor amplification or capture employed the immunoSEQ multiplex PCR assay. TCRdb retrieved this table from immuneACCESS and kept in-frame rearrangements only. Not all clones are present; in checked studies, unresolved V genes account for under half, and no reason is known for the remainder. In this sample the table shows 110,000 or so clones, around 94% of which occur a single time. Roughly 0.63% of the sample is held by the ten biggest clonotypes. Sequenced material: CD4+ T cells from blood. The receptors originated from a human donor in good health.

The chain has TRBV15 and TRBJ1-5; D not resolved. V dropped 4 bases and J dropped 0 bases, with 16 bases sitting between them. Germline lookup yields CDR1 LNHNV and CDR2 YYDKDF (reference sequence). This CDR3 contains 17 residues. CDR3 DNA: TGTGCCACCAGCACAAGTTCAGGAGATTATAGCAATCAGCCCCAGCATTTT. It yields the protein CATSTSSGDYSNQPQHF.

The chain is built from TRBV30 and TRBJ2-7; TRBD1 matches at 9 bases. Germline V CDR1 and CDR2: GTSNPN, SVGIG (reference sequence). V gave up 1 base and J gave up 3 bases; unmatched junction bases: 16. This CDR3 region has 18 residues. As DNA, the CDR3 is TGTGCCTGGAGTGACGGGACAGGGTTTATCGGGGTTCTCTACGAGCAGTACTTC. Amino acids: CAWSDGTGFIGVLYEQYF.

The V call is TRBV7-6, the J call TRBJ1-1; TRBD1 is a possible D gene (6 bases). The CDR3 consists of 14 residues. Germline V gene sequence: CDR1 SGHVS, CDR2 FNYEAQ. Trimming took off 5 bases at V and 4 bases at J, with 14 bases between the two ends. This chain's CDR3 is CASSPGGGITEAFF. As DNA, the CDR3 is TGTGCCAGCAGCCCCGGAGGGGGGATCACTGAAGCTTTCTTT. The variable domain in full, completed from reference TRBV7-6 and TRBJ1-1, reads GAGVSQSPRYKVTKRGQDVALRCDPISGHVSLYWYRQALGQGPEFLTYFNYEAQQDKSGLPNDRFSAERPEGSISTLTIQRTEQRDSAMYRCASSPGGGITEAFFGQGTRLTVV.

The V call is TRBV18, the J call TRBJ1-2; D unresolved. The CDR3 extends over 13 amino acids. Germline V CDR1 and CDR2: KGHSH, LQKENI. With 2 bases removed from V and 7 bases from J, the gap between germline ends came to 11 bases. The CDR3 nucleotides read TGTGCCAGCTCACCATCCCAGTCTGGTGGCTACACCTTC. This gives the protein CASSPSQSGGYTF.

The chain carries TRBV7-9 and TRBJ2-1; 7 nucleotides align to TRBD2. The CDR3 runs to 14 residues. With V trimmed by 1 base and J by 9 bases, 6 bases remained unmatched. In germline, CDR1 is SEHNR, CDR2 FQNEAQ (reference sequence). The CDR3 nucleotides are TGTGCCAGCAGCTTAGATCCCCCGGGGGGTGAGCAGTTCTTC. Its translation is CASSLDPPGGEQFF.

This chain connects TRBV30 to TRBJ1-6, with 9 bases fitting TRBD1. Germline V gene sequence: CDR1 GTSNPN, CDR2 SVGIG (reference sequence). The CDR3 consists of 13 residues. The CDR3 DNA follows: TGTGCTTCCGAGACAGGGGGTCACTCACCCCTCCACTTT. As protein: CASETGGHSPLHF.

The chain has TRBV7-9 and TRBJ2-7; D possibly uses TRBD1 or TRBD2 (5 bases each). Per germline, CDR1 SEHNR and CDR2 FQNEAQ (reference sequence). This CDR3 contains 18 residues. Trimming stripped 8 bases from V and 2 bases from J, with 28 bases between. Here the CDR3 reads CASWGFRYGEQQAYEQYF. For the CDR3, the DNA is TGTGCCAGCTGGGGGTTTCGGTACGGGGAACAACAAGCCTACGAGCAGTACTTC.